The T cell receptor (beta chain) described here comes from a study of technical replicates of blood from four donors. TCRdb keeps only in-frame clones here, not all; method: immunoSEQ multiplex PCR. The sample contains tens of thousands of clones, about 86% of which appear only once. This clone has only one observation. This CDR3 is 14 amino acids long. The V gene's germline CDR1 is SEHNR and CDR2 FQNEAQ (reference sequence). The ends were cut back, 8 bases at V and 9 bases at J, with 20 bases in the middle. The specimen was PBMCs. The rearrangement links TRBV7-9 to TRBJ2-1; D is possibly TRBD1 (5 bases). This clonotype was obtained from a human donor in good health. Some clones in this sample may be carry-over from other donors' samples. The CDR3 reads CASHRGGFFGEQFF. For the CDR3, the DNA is TGTGCCAGCCATAGGGGTGGATTTTTTGGTGAGCAGTTCTTC. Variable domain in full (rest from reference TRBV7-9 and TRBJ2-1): DTGVSQNPRHKITKRGQNVTFRCDPISEHNRLYWYRQTLGQGPEFLTYFQNEAQLEKSRLLSDRFSAERPKGSFSTLEIQRTEQGDSAMYLCASHRGGFFGEQFFGPGTRLTVL.